This TCR beta chain stems from a study of blood T cell repertoires in COVID-19. Method: immunoSEQ multiplex PCR; TCRdb's copy keeps in-frame clones and lacks some. The sample shows about 200,000 clones, approximately 84% of them seen only once. The CDR3 runs 14 residues. V shed 9 bases, J shed 5 bases, and the junction held 11 bases outside the gene matches. The chain couples TRBV5-3 to TRBJ1-2; 9 positions match TRBD1. TRBV5-3 is assigned to the ORF class and has an uncertain function. The clonotype originates from a human donor with acute or convalescent COVID-19. The donor label of this sample is uncertain. The material sequenced was peripheral blood. This chain's CDR3 is CATQGQGFLYGYTF. CDR3 DNA sequence: TGTGCCACCCAGGGACAGGGTTTTTTATATGGCTACACCTTC.